This T cell receptor beta chain is drawn from a study of blood T cell repertoires in COVID-19. In the study overall: Both acute and convalescent COVID-19 samples were obtained from the United States, Italy and Spain. PBMCs, B-cell-depleted T cells, or T cells provided the cDNA or gDNA that made up the material.

V was shortened by 5 bases and J by 0 bases, with 16 bases between the two germline ends. The germline V gene encodes CDR1 MDHEN and CDR2 SYDVKM. There are 17 residues in the CDR3. Assay used: immunoSEQ multiplex PCR; TCRdb lists only in-frame clones, some missing. The repertoire holds about 350,000 clones, with about nine tenths as singletons. The J gene is TRBJ2-2, the V gene TRBV28; a weak D match, TRBD1 (6 bases). What was sequenced was peripheral blood. The receptor was derived from a woman aged 70-85 years with COVID-19, enrolled during active disease. The CDR3 is CASSRPLAGANTGELFF. In nucleotides, the CDR3 is TGTGCCAGCAGTCGACCCCTGGCAGGGGCGAACACCGGGGAGCTGTTTTTT. Drawing the rest from reference TRBV28 and TRBJ2-2, the complete variable domain is DVKVTQSSRYLVKRTGEKVFLECVQDMDHENMFWYRQDPGLGLRLIYFSYDVKMKEKGDIPEGYSVSREKKERFSLILESASTNQTSMYLCASSRPLAGANTGELFFGEGSRLTVL.